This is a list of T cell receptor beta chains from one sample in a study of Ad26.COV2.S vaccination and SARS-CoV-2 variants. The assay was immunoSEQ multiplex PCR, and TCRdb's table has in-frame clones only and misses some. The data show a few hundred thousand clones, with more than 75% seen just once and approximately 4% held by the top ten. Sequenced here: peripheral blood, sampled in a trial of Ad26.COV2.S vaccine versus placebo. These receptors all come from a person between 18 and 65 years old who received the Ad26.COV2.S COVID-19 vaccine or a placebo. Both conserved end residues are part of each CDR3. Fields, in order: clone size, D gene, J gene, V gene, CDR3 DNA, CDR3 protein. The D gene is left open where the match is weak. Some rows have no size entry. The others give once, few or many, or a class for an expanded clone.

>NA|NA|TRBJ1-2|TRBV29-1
TGCAGCGCCAGGATAGCTATCGGTGGCTACACCTTC
CSARIAIGGYTF
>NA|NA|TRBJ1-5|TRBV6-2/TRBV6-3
TGTGCCAGCAGTTTCGCCTTTCCGGGGGAAGGGGGCAATCAGCCCCAGCATTTT
CASSFAFPGEGGNQPQHF
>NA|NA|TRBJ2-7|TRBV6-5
TGTGCCAGCAGTTACTCCGAGGCAGGGCTCTACGAGCAGTACTTC
CASSYSEAGLYEQYF
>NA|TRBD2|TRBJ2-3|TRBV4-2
TGTGCCAGCAGCCAAGGAATAGCGGGGGGGCAAGATACGCAGTATTTT
CASSQGIAGGQDTQYF
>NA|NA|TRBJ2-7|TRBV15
TGTGCCACCAGCAGTGCTTACAGCCGCTCCTACGAGCAGTACTTC
CATSSAYSRSYEQYF
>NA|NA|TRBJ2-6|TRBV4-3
TGCGCCAGCAGCCATGAGGGGCCTGGGGCCAACGTCCTGACTTTC
CASSHEGPGANVLTF
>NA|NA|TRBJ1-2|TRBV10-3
TGTGCCATCAGCTCCCGCTCATCCAGCTATGGCTACACCTTC
CAISSRSSSYGYTF
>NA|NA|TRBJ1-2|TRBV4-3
TGCGCCAGCAGCCAAGGGTCAGGTCGGAGGGAGTATGGCTACACCTTC
CASSQGSGRREYGYTF
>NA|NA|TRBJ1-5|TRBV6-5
TGTGCCAGCAGTTACTATGGACACTCAGTAAATCAGCCCCAGCATTTT
CASSYYGHSVNQPQHF
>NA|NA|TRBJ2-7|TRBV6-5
TGTGCCAGCAGTCGGGACGCCGTGGGTGAGCAGTACTTC
CASSRDAVGEQYF
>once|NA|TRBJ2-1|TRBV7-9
TGTGCCAGCAGCTTAGGGGCAGGGCACTACAATGAGCAGTTCTTC
CASSLGAGHYNEQFF
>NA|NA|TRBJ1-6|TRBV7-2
TGTGCCAGCACAGGGGAAGAAAGCTCACCCCTCCACTTT
CASTGEESSPLHF
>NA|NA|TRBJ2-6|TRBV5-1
TGCGCCAGCAGCTTGAAAAGGAGCTCTGGGGCCAACGTCCTGACTTTC
CASSLKRSSGANVLTF
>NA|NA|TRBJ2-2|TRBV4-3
TGCGCCAGCAGCCAGAAGGGGGGGTTCACCGGGGAGCTGTTTTTT
CASSQKGGFTGELFF
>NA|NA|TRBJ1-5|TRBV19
TGTGCCAGTAGATCAGGAAACCAGCCCCAGCATTTT
CASRSGNQPQHF
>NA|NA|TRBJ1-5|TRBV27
TGTGCCAGCAGTTTAACGGCGTACGGTCAGCCCCAGCATTTT
CASSLTAYGQPQHF
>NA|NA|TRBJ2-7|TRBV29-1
TGCAGCGCGATAGGACGGACCACGGTCTACGAGCAGTACTTC
CSAIGRTTVYEQYF
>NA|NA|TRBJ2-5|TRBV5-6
TGTGCCAGCAGCTTGAAGGAACTATCGTACCAAGAGACCCAGTACTTC
CASSLKELSYQETQYF
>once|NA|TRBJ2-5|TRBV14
TGTGCCAGCAGCCAAGCCGGGAACCAAGAGACCCAGTACTTC
CASSQAGNQETQYF
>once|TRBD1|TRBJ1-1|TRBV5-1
TGCGCCAGCAGCTTTGACAGGGCGATAGGGTATGATGAAGCTTTCTTT
CASSFDRAIGYDEAFF
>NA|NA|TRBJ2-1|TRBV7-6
TGTGCCAGCAGTAAGACAGCCCAACCTTACAATGAGCAGTTCTTC
CASSKTAQPYNEQFF
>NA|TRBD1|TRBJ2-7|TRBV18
TGTGCCAGCTCACCTATCTCGGGGACAGGGGACTCCTACGAGCAGTACTTC
CASSPISGTGDSYEQYF
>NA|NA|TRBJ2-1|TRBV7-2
TGTGCCAGCAGCTTACGGGGTAGAGGTTTCGATGAGCAGTTCTTC
CASSLRGRGFDEQFF
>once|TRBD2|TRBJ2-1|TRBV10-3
TGTGCCATCAGGCGCGGGAGGGACAATGAGCAGTTCTTC
CAIRRGRDNEQFF
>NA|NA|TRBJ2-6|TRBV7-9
TGTGCCAGCAGGCCAACCGAAGGGGCTATGACTTTC
CASRPTEGAMTF
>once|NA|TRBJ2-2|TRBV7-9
TGTGCCAGCAGCTTATACAGGACCAGGGTAAATGCGAACACCGGGGAGCTGTTTTTT
CASSLYRTRVNANTGELFF
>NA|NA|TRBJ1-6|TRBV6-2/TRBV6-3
TGTGCCAGCAGTTACACAGGCCAGTCACCCCTCCACTTT
CASSYTGQSPLHF
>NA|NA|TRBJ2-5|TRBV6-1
TGTGCCAGCAGTGAGTGGGAGACCCAGTACTTC
CASSEWETQYF
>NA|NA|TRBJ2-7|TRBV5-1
TGCGCCAGCAGCCCTGGAATGGGCACCGGGCAGTACTTC
CASSPGMGTGQYF
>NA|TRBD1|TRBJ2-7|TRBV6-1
TGTGCCAGCAGTGACAATTCCAGGGGGCCAACCTCCTACGAGCAGTACTTC
CASSDNSRGPTSYEQYF
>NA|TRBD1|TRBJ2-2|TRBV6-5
TGTGCCAGCAGGTTCAGGACAGGGGACACCGGGGAGCTGTTTTTT
CASRFRTGDTGELFF
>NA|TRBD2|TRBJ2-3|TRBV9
TGTGCCAGCAGCGTAGGGCTAGCGGGGGGGAGCACAGATACGCAGTATTTT
CASSVGLAGGSTDTQYF
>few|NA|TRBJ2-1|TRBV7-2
TGTGCCAGCAGCTTAGACTCACGCGGACATAATGAGCAGTTCTTC
CASSLDSRGHNEQFF
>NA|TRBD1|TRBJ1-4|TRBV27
TGTGCCAGCAGTGGGACAGTCGGCAATGAAAAACTGTTTTTT
CASSGTVGNEKLFF
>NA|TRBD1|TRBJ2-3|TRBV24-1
TGTGCCACCAGTGACCGGGGACAGGGGGCGACAGATACGCAGTATTTT
CATSDRGQGATDTQYF
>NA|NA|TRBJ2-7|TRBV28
TGTGCCAGCAGTCAGAGGACAGACCCCTACGAGCAGTACTTC
CASSQRTDPYEQYF
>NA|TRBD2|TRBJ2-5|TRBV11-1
TGTGCCAGCAGCTCCAGGGTTCGGGAGGCCCTAGAGACCCAGTACTTC
CASSSRVREALETQYF